These 18 T cell receptor beta chains were all obtained from the same sample, sequenced in a study of response to subunit inactivated influenza vaccine. TCRdb processed the RT-PCR reads anew with MiXCR; each CDR3 protein has one entry. The sample lists around 320,000 distinct CDR3 sequences; about 20% were seen once. The specimen comprised PBMCs from blood, sampled less than 22 months after vaccination. These receptors were collected from a man aged 45-69 years who received an inactivated influenza vaccine.

The chain couples TRBV11-2 to TRBJ1-1, with D tentatively TRBD1 (6 bases). CDR3 size: 19 residues. Germline loops: CDR1 SGHAT, CDR2 FQNNGV. V shed 0 bases and J shed 2 bases, with 22 bases lying between them. CDR3 nucleotide sequence: TGTGCCAGCAGCTTAGATGGTTGGTTGTTGGACAGACTTAACACTGAAGCTTTCTTT. Protein: CASSLDGWLLDRLNTEAFF.

This CDR3 reads CASTRGLAGSSGNYEQYF. In DNA, the CDR3 is TGTGCCAGCACCAGAGGACTAGCGGGAAGTTCTGGGAACTACGAGCAGTACTTC. The gene calls are TRBV6-1 and TRBJ2-7; 12 bases match TRBD2. This CDR3 is built from 18 residues. Germline V CDR1 and CDR2: MNHNS, SASEGT. The V gene end was trimmed by 7 bases and the J gene end by 3 bases; junction bases not matched to a gene: 16.

This clonotype came up a few times. This rearrangement joins TRBV6-2 or TRBV6-3 to TRBJ1-6; a possible D gene is TRBD1 (5 bases). CDR1 and CDR2 (germline): MNHEY, SVGEGT. Deletions cut 2 bases from V and 6 bases from J, with 11 bases between. This CDR3 contains 15 residues. Here the CDR3 reads CASSYPGPGNSPLHF. The DNA of the CDR3 is TGTGCCAGCAGTTACCCGGGACCCGGTAATTCACCCCTCCACTTT.

The V gene is TRBV5-6, the J gene TRBJ2-1, with a possible D match to TRBD2 (7 bases). The germline V gene has CDR1 SGHDT and CDR2 YYEEEE. This CDR3 spans 15 amino acids. V was pared by 1 base and J by 15 bases, with 23 bases between. Here the CDR3 DNA reads TGTGCCAGCAGCTTGTTGGGGGGGCGGGATATAAGCGCGTTCTTC. Translation gives CASSLLGGRDISAFF.

The chain couples TRBV12-3 or TRBV12-4 to TRBJ1-1; TRBD1 might be the D (5 bases). CDR3 length: 14 amino acids. Trimming took 1 base from V and 7 from J, leaving 13 bases between them. The CDR3 DNA reads TGTGCCAGCAGTTTAGGGGTCAGGGTGATTGAAGCTTTCTTT. It translates to CASSLGVRVIEAFF.

This clonotype was found a few times. V gene TRBV3-1 combines with J gene TRBJ1-4; TRBD1 matches 9 bases. This CDR3 has 15 residues. Germline CDR1 LGHDT, CDR2 YNNKEL (reference sequence). The junction had 5 bases not matched to a gene; V was cut back by 2 bases and J by 7 bases. Written as DNA, the CDR3 is TGTGCCAGCAGCCAAAAACGGGACAGGGTTGAAAAACTGTTTTTT. It specifies CASSQKRDRVEKLFF.

The chain links TRBV19 to TRBJ1-5; D is ambiguous. Germline V gives CDR1 LNHDA, CDR2 SQIVND (reference sequence). This CDR3 contains 13 residues. The V and J ends lost 1 base and 1 base respectively, with 2 bases between them. The CDR3 nucleotides are TGTGCCAGTAGTATAGCCAGCAATCAGCCCCAGCATTTT. It translates to CASSIASNQPQHF. The full variable domain, its missing parts supplied by reference TRBV19 and TRBJ1-5, is DGGITQSPKYLFRKEGQNVTLSCEQNLNHDAMYWYRQDPGQGLRLIYYSQIVNDFQKGDIAEGYSVSREKKESFPLTVTSAQKNPTAFYLCASSIASNQPQHFGDGTRLSIL.

This clonotype turned up a few times. The chain has TRBV29-1 and TRBJ1-2, with D hard to call. CDR1 SQVTM and CDR2 ANQGSEA come from the germline V gene. The V and J ends lost 5 bases and 0 bases respectively, with 13 bases between them. The CDR3 consists of 14 residues. The CDR3 DNA reads as TGCAGCGTTTTCGCGGGAACTTCTAACTATGGCTACACCTTC. Translation: CSVFAGTSNYGYTF.

There are a few counts of this clonotype. V is TRBV12-3 or TRBV12-4 and J is TRBJ1-3, with a tentative D call TRBD1 (5 bases). V was cut by 7 bases and J by 0 bases, with 10 bases left in between. The CDR3 runs to 14 residues. This CDR3 reads CASTLTASGNTIYF. The CDR3 DNA sequence: TGTGCCAGCACCCTGACAGCCTCTGGAAACACCATATATTTT.

The sample holds a few counts of this clonotype. The chain links TRBV19 to TRBJ1-5; 8 bases align to TRBD1. Germline V gene sequence: CDR1 LNHDA, CDR2 SQIVND (reference sequence). The CDR3 runs 17 residues. The V and J ends lost 4 bases and 8 bases, in that order; junction bases with no gene match: 16. The CDR3 nucleotides read TGTGCCAGTAGTACTCTCGACAGGGGCTCACGGGGGAAGCCCCAGCATTTT. This encodes CASSTLDRGSRGKPQHF.

This clonotype has just one count. The chain carries TRBV6-1 and TRBJ2-3; D not certain. Trimming cost V 2 bases and J 3 bases, with 6 bases left between them. Germline V CDR1 and CDR2: MNHNS, SASEGT. The length of the CDR3 is 13 residues. The CDR3 DNA follows: TGTGCCAGCAGTGAATGGTGGACAGATACGCAGTATTTT. Amino acid sequence: CASSEWWTDTQYF.

J is TRBJ1-6 and V is TRBV5-1; tentatively, D is TRBD1 (6 bases). Germline V gene lookup returns CDR1 SGHRS and CDR2 YFSETQ. This CDR3 is 16 amino acids long. V was trimmed by 0 bases and J by 6 bases, leaving 13 bases between them. As DNA, the CDR3 is TGCGCCAGCAGCTTGGAGGGACCAGGGGTTAATTCACCCCTCCACTTT. Translation gives CASSLEGPGVNSPLHF.

This clonotype came up a few times. This rearrangement joins TRBV20-1 to TRBJ2-1; 14 bases agree with TRBD2. Germline V gives CDR1 DFQATT, CDR2 SNEGSKA (reference sequence). V lost 5 bases, J lost 4 bases, and 1 base stayed unmatched. This CDR3 has 14 residues. The CDR3 protein is CSAGTSGSYNEQFF. As DNA, the CDR3 is TGCAGTGCTGGGACTAGCGGGAGTTACAATGAGCAGTTCTTC.

The chain has TRBV7-9 and TRBJ1-1, with D possibly matching TRBD1 (5 bases). Germline lookup yields CDR1 SEHNR and CDR2 FQNEAQ (reference sequence). V gave up 5 bases and J gave up 1 base, with 11 bases separating them. The CDR3 contains 14 residues. The CDR3 region is CASSPLGPNTEAFF. CDR3 coding DNA: TGTGCCAGCAGCCCCTTGGGACCGAACACTGAAGCTTTCTTT. Drawing the rest from reference TRBV7-9 and TRBJ1-1, the complete variable domain is DTGVSQNPRHKITKRGQNVTFRCDPISEHNRLYWYRQTLGQGPEFLTYFQNEAQLEKSRLLSDRFSAERPKGSFSTLEIQRTEQGDSAMYLCASSPLGPNTEAFFGQGTRLTVV.

This clonotype showed up just a few times. The chain joins TRBV6-1 to TRBJ2-1; D perhaps matches TRBD2 (5 bases). V was shortened by 6 bases and J by 2 bases, with 17 bases between the two germline ends. Germline V gene data show CDR1 as MNHNS and CDR2 as SASEGT. The CDR3 spans 16 residues. The CDR3 region has the DNA TGTGCCAGCAGCATCCAGGACTCCCGCACCTACAATGAGCAGTTCTTC. Translating gives CASSIQDSRTYNEQFF.

The chain uses TRBV10-2 and TRBJ2-7, with D hard to call. V was shortened by 6 bases and J by 0 bases, with 6 bases between the two germline ends. Germline loops: CDR1 WSHSY, CDR2 SAAADI. The CDR3 sequence is 12 residues long. CDR3 nucleotide sequence: TGCGCCAGCAGCACCGGCTCCTACGAGCAGTACTTC. As protein: CASSTGSYEQYF.

The chain's CDR3 is CASSQTTGTVNTEAFF. Written as DNA, the CDR3 is TGCGCCAGCAGCCAAACTACCGGGACAGTGAACACTGAAGCTTTCTTT. The chain recombines TRBV4-1 with TRBJ1-1, with 7 bases fitting TRBD1. The CDR3 length is 16 residues. Germline V lookup: CDR1 MGHRA, CDR2 YSYEKL. V dropped 2 bases and J dropped 0; count of bases not matched to a gene: 6.

This clonotype was recorded only once. The rearrangement uses TRBV7-8 and TRBJ2-7; a weak D match, TRBD2 (5 bases). With 5 bases removed from V and 0 bases from J, the gap between germline ends came to 14 bases. The CDR3 has 15 amino acids. Germline loops: CDR1 SGHVS, CDR2 FQNEAQ. Written as DNA, the CDR3 is TGTGCCAGCAGCGCCGAACTAGTTGCCTCCTACGAGCAGTACTTC. Protein product: CASSAELVASYEQYF. The complete variable domain, with remaining parts taken from reference TRBV7-8 and TRBJ2-7, reads GAGVSQSPRYKVAKRGQDVALRCDPISGHVSLFWYQQALGQGPEFLTYFQNEAQLDKSGLPSDRFFAERPEGSVSTLKIQRTQQEDSAVYLCASSAELVASYEQYFGPGTRLTVT.